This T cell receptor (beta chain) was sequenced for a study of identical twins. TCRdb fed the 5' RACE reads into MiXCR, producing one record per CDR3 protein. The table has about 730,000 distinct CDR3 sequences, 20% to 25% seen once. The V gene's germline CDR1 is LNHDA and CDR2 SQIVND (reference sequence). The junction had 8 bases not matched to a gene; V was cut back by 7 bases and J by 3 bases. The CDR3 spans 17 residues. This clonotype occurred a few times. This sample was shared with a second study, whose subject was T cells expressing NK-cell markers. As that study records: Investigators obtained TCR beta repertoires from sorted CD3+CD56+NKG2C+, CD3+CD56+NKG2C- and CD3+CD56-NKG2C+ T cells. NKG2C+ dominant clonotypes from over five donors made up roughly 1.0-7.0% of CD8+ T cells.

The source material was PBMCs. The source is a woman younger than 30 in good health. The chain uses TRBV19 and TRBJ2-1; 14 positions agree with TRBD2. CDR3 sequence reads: CASKGLAGDSSYNEQFF. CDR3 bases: TGTGCCAGTAAGGGACTAGCGGGAGACTCTAGCTACAATGAGCAGTTCTTC.